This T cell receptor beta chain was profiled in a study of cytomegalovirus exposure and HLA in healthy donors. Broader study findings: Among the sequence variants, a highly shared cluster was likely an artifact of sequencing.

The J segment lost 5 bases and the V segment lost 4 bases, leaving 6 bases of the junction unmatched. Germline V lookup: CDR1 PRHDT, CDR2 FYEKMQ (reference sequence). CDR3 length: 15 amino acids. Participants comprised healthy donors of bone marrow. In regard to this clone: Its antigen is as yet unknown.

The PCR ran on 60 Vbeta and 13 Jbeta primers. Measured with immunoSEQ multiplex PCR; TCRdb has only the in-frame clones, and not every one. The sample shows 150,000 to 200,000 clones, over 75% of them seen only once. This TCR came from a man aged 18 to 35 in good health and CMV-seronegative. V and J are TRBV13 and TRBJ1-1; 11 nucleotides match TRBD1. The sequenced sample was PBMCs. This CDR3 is CASSSGQGARTEAFF. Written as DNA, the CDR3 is TGTGCCAGCAGCTCAGGACAGGGGGCGCGTACTGAAGCTTTCTTT.